This TCR beta chain was profiled in a study of blood T cell repertoires in COVID-19 (dated by TCRdb to the early 2020s). Concerning the study at large: The collaborator samples originated in the United States, Italy and Spain and spanned the acute and convalescent phases of COVID-19. A de-identified subject ID, COVID-19 status, age in years and sex were almost always included in the sample metadata. HLA class I and class II types, where available, came from metadata supplied by the sample provider rather than from assay-based typing. Deeply sampled blood TCRbeta repertoires from subjects exposed to, actively infected with, or recovered from COVID-19 were included in the dataset. Samples came from the ongoing ImmuneRACE study (first 160 participants) plus 1,254 subjects from 6 global collaborators. The prospective study material was composed of cDNA or gDNA derived from T cells, B-cell-depleted T cells, or PBMCs. A freely available public database, intended as a resource for researchers studying the immune response to SARS-CoV-2, is where the repertoires were released. Study-level results and caveats: The quantity of clinical and demographic metadata differed by source and by participant and was supplied without curation.

As concerns this clone: Its antigen target is currently unknown. No qualities accompany the bases; no much larger clone lies one base away.

There are 12 amino acids in the CDR3, from cysteine to phenylalanine inclusive. Just the 36-base CDR3 DNA is kept, in frame starting at base 1. The trim is 7 bases for V and 6 bases for J, with a gap of 13 bases between the germline ends. CDR1 and CDR2, looked up from the germline V gene, are MNHEY and SVGAGI. The collaborating institutions used their own protocols to collect whole blood in K2EDTA tubes. For TCRbeta analysis, collaborators shipped samples as frozen whole blood, isolated PBMCs, or DNA extracted from either of those sample types. TCRbeta CDR3 regions were amplified from genomic DNA by means of the immunoSEQ Assay, a bias-controlled multiplex PCR. The paper's data handling went like this. The number of nucleated cells in each sample was estimated by amplification of reference gene primers within the assay. To quantify the absolute abundance of each unique TCRbeta CDR3 rearrangement, sequence reads were collapsed and filtered. For each sample, productive Simpson clonality was calculated as the square root of Simpson's diversity index across productive rearrangements. Held by TCRdb, this immuneACCESS table contains in-frame sequences only and omits some clones. Under half of the omission traces to an unresolved V gene where checked; the cause of the rest is unknown. V, J and clone size were drawn from that table, and D and trimming were deduced from the DNA. This sample has about 170,000 clones in its table, and 65% to 85% of those were observed once. The ten most abundant clones make up over 2% of the sample.

The sequenced sample consisted of peripheral blood. The TCR originated in a human donor with acute or convalescent COVID-19. The donor label of this sample is uncertain. The rearranged segments are TRBV6-5 and TRBJ2-7, with a tentative D gene TRBD1 over 5 matching bases. The DNA sequence is TGTGCCAGCAAACTAACAGGTGGCGAGCAGTACTTC. It is translated as CASKLTGGEQYF.